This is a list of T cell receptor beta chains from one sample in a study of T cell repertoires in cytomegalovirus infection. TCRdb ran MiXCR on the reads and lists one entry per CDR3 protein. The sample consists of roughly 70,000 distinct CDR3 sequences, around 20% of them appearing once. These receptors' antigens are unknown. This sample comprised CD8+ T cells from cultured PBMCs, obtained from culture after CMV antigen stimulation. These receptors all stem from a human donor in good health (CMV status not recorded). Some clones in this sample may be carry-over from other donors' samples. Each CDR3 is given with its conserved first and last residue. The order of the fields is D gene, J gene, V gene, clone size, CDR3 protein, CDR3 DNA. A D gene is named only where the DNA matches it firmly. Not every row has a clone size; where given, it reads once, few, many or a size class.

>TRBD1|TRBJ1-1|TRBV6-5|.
CASSFLTGGNTEAFF
TGTGCCAGCAGTTTCCTGACAGGGGGGAACACTGAAGCTTTCTTT
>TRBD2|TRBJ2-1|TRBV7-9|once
CASSLTGGSSYNEQFF
TGTGCCAGCAGCTTAACAGGCGGGAGCTCCTACAATGAGCAGTTCTTC
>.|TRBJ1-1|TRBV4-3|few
CASSQDRGRVGAFF
TGCGCCAGCAGCCAAGATCGGGGGCGGGTTGGGGCTTTCTTT
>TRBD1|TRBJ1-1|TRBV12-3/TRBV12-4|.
CASSQPGQGGAEAFF
TGTGCCAGCAGTCAACCGGGACAGGGGGGTGCTGAAGCTTTCTTT
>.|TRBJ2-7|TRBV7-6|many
CASSLSGNSYEQYF
TGTGCCAGCAGCTTATCGGGTAACTCCTACGAGCAGTACTTC
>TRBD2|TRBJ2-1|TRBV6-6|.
CASSFALGSGTYNEQFF
TGTGCCAGCAGTTTCGCCCTGGGTAGCGGGACTTACAATGAGCAGTTCTTC
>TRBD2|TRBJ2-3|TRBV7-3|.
CASSPYSGGFTDTQYF
TGTGCCAGCAGCCCCTATAGCGGGGGGTTCACAGATACGCAGTATTTT
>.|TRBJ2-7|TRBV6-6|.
CASSYSAVHEQYF
TGTGCCAGCAGTTACTCGGCCGTCCACGAGCAGTACTTC
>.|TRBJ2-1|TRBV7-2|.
CASSLAVGTPIYNEQFF
TGTGCCAGCAGCTTAGCGGTTGGGACACCTATATACAATGAGCAGTTCTTC
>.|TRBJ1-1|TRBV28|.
CASSPVLDSPTEAFF
TGTGCCAGCAGTCCTGTTTTGGACAGTCCCACTGAAGCTTTCTTT
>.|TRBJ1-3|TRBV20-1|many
CSARGVGGPSGNTIYF
TGCAGTGCTAGAGGTGTAGGGGGACCCTCTGGAAACACCATATATTTT
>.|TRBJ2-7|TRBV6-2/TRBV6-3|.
CASRPNQDSYEQYF
TGTGCCAGCAGACCTAATCAGGATTCCTACGAGCAGTACTTC
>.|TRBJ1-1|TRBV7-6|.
CASSLASVTEAFF
TGTGCCAGCAGCTTAGCTTCGGTCACTGAAGCTTTCTTT
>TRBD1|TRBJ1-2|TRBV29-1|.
CSVVDRVHSNYGYTF
TGCAGCGTCGTAGACAGGGTACACTCTAACTATGGCTACACCTTC
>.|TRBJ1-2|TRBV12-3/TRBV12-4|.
CASSLRIGDGYTF
TGTGCCAGCAGTTTGCGCATCGGAGATGGCTACACCTTC
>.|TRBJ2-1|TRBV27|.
CASSLSLRGSSYNEQFF
TGTGCCAGCAGTTTAAGTCTAAGGGGCTCCTCCTACAATGAGCAGTTCTTC
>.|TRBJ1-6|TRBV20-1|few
CSAKPSGSNSPLHF
TGCAGTGCAAAACCCTCTGGGTCAAATTCACCCCTCCACTTT